Listed below are T cell receptor beta chains from one sample, sequenced in a study of Ad26.COV2.S vaccination and SARS-CoV-2 variants. Clones were sequenced by immunoSEQ multiplex PCR, and TCRdb holds only the in-frame ones, with some missing. Of fewer than 500,000 clones in the sample, about nine tenths are singletons; the top ten hold around 4.5%. The input for sequencing was peripheral blood, taken in a trial of Ad26.COV2.S vaccine versus placebo. These receptors were collected from a person between 18 and 59 years old who received the Ad26.COV2.S COVID-19 vaccine or a placebo. The CDR3 runs from the conserved cysteine through the conserved F or W. Each record gives: V gene, clone size, D gene, J gene, CDR3 DNA, CDR3 protein. A D gene is named only where the DNA matches it firmly. Clone size is shown for a subset of rows, as once, few, many or a class of expanded clone.

V: TRBV5-1; size: NA; D: NA; J: TRBJ1-5; DNA: TGCGCCAGCAGCCCGGGTGGGGCTAATCAGCCCCAGCATTTT; CDR3: CASSPGGANQPQHF
V: TRBV2; size: NA; D: NA; J: TRBJ1-2; DNA: TGTGCCAGCAGTTCTTACACTGGCGGGGGCTACACCTTC; CDR3: CASSSYTGGGYTF
V: TRBV5-4; size: NA; D: TRBD1; J: TRBJ1-6; DNA: TGTGCCAGCAAAACCCTGGGACAGGGTAATTCACCCCTCCACTTT; CDR3: CASKTLGQGNSPLHF
V: TRBV7-9; size: NA; D: TRBD2; J: TRBJ2-3; DNA: TGTGCCAGCAGCCCCTCCCTAGCGGGAGCCGCAGATACGCAGTATTTT; CDR3: CASSPSLAGAADTQYF
V: TRBV6-5; size: NA; D: NA; J: TRBJ1-6; DNA: TGTGCCTTCGGGCGGTCGGGTAATTCACCCCTCCACTTT; CDR3: CAFGRSGNSPLHF
V: TRBV6-5; size: NA; D: NA; J: TRBJ2-1; DNA: TGTGCCAGCAGTTACGAAGGGAGTCCCTACAATGAGCAGTTCTTC; CDR3: CASSYEGSPYNEQFF
V: TRBV20-1; size: NA; D: NA; J: TRBJ2-5; DNA: TGCAGTGCTAGTCTTCCGCGTCAGGGCGGGGAGACCCAGTACTTC; CDR3: CSASLPRQGGETQYF
V: TRBV28; size: NA; D: TRBD2; J: TRBJ2-7; DNA: TGTGCCAGCTCCCCAGGCCCGGGACTAGCTTACTTC; CDR3: CASSPGPGLAYF
V: TRBV7-8; size: NA; D: TRBD2; J: TRBJ2-3; DNA: TGTGCCAGCAGCGGAACTAGCGGCACAGATACGCAGTATTTT; CDR3: CASSGTSGTDTQYF
V: TRBV5-5; size: NA; D: TRBD2; J: TRBJ2-1; DNA: TGTGCCAGCAGAATGGGAGGCGGGAGTGTTGAGCAGTTCTTC; CDR3: CASRMGGGSVEQFF
V: TRBV5-6; size: NA; D: NA; J: TRBJ1-5; DNA: TGTGCCAGCAGCTTCAGTAATCAGCCCCAGCATTTT; CDR3: CASSFSNQPQHF
V: TRBV5-5; size: NA; D: NA; J: TRBJ2-3; DNA: TGTGCCAGCAGCTTAGGCAGTTCTAGCACAGATACGCAGTATTTT; CDR3: CASSLGSSSTDTQYF
V: TRBV6-2/TRBV6-3; size: NA; D: TRBD2; J: TRBJ2-1; DNA: TGTGCCAGCAGTGGCCTAGCGGGGGGGGTCGGTAATGAGCAGTTCTTC; CDR3: CASSGLAGGVGNEQFF
V: TRBV5-6; size: NA; D: TRBD2; J: TRBJ2-1; DNA: TGTGCCAGCAGCTTGGGACTAGCGGGAATCAATGAGCAGTTCTTC; CDR3: CASSLGLAGINEQFF
V: TRBV3-1/TRBV3-2; size: NA; D: NA; J: TRBJ1-2; DNA: TGTGCCAGCAGCCAAGGGGGTGGCTACACCTTC; CDR3: CASSQGGGYTF
V: TRBV7-9; size: NA; D: TRBD1; J: TRBJ2-5; DNA: TGTGCCAGCAGCTCCATAGGGGGACAGGGGGTAGAGACCCAGTACTTC; CDR3: CASSSIGGQGVETQYF
V: TRBV6-6; size: NA; D: NA; J: TRBJ1-2; DNA: TGTGCCAGCAGTACTACCGGGACCTATGGCTACACCTTC; CDR3: CASSTTGTYGYTF
V: TRBV5-4; size: NA; D: NA; J: TRBJ2-7; DNA: TGTGCCAGCAGCTTCGAGAACAGGGACGAGCAGTACTTC; CDR3: CASSFENRDEQYF
V: TRBV15; size: NA; D: NA; J: TRBJ2-1; DNA: TGTGCCACCAGCAGAGATATCGACAATGAGCAGTTCTTC; CDR3: CATSRDIDNEQFF
V: TRBV2; size: NA; D: NA; J: TRBJ2-1; DNA: TGTGCCAGCAGTTCCCTAAACATGAAAAATGAGCAGTTCTTC; CDR3: CASSSLNMKNEQFF
V: TRBV6-1; size: NA; D: NA; J: TRBJ2-3; DNA: TGTGCCAGCAGTGAAGGACGGTTAGATACGCAGTATTTT; CDR3: CASSEGRLDTQYF
V: TRBV7-3; size: NA; D: NA; J: TRBJ2-1; DNA: TGTGCCAGCAGCTTCCGACCGGGGAATGAGCAGTTCTTC; CDR3: CASSFRPGNEQFF
V: TRBV7-9; size: NA; D: TRBD2; J: TRBJ2-3; DNA: TGTGCCAGCATACGGGATCTAGCGGGTAGCACAGATACGCAGTATTTT; CDR3: CASIRDLAGSTDTQYF
V: TRBV23-1; size: NA; D: TRBD1; J: TRBJ1-1; DNA: TGCGCCAGCAGTCAACAGACAGGGGGAACTGAAGCTTTCTTT; CDR3: CASSQQTGGTEAFF
V: TRBV27; size: once; D: TRBD1; J: TRBJ1-6; DNA: TGTGCCAGCAGTGGTAAGGGGGCAGGGAATTCACCCCTCCACTTT; CDR3: CASSGKGAGNSPLHF
V: TRBV5-4; size: NA; D: NA; J: TRBJ1-1; DNA: TGTGCCAGCAGCTTGTGGGGACTGCCTGAAGCTTTCTTT; CDR3: CASSLWGLPEAFF